These T cell receptor beta chains were read from a single sample in a study of T cells after yellow fever vaccination. TCRdb recomputed calls from the 5' RACE reads with MiXCR, one row per CDR3 protein. The profile shows about 240,000 distinct CDR3 sequences, 6.5% to 8.5% of them singletons. The sample here was CD4+ T cells sorted from PBMCs, taken 15 days after the yellow fever booster vaccination. Receptors originate from a man younger than 40 who received the YFV17D yellow fever vaccine. Both conserved end residues are part of each CDR3. The D gene is left open where the match is weak. A row's size may be missing; if present it is once, few, many or a size class.

>TRBD1|TRBV20-1|few|TRBJ1-5
CSARTGRANQPQHF
TGCAGTGCCCGGACAGGGCGGGCCAATCAGCCCCAGCATTTT
>NA|TRBV7-8|few|TRBJ2-1
CASLRLVGYEQFF
TGTGCCAGTTTAAGACTAGTGGGGTATGAGCAGTTCTTC
>NA|TRBV5-5|many|TRBJ2-1
CASSPLERIYNEQFF
TGTGCCAGCAGCCCGCTTGAGAGGATCTACAATGAGCAGTTCTTC
>NA|TRBV19|many|TRBJ2-1
CASSGYRTYNEQFF
TGTGCCAGTAGTGGATATAGAACCTACAATGAGCAGTTCTTC
>NA|TRBV19|few|TRBJ1-1
CASRKRTENTEAFF
TGTGCCAGTCGCAAAAGGACCGAGAACACTGAAGCTTTCTTT
>TRBD1|TRBV25-1|many|TRBJ1-1
CASSGTANTEAFF
TGTGCCAGCAGCGGGACAGCGAACACTGAAGCTTTCTTT
>TRBD1|TRBV5-1|few|TRBJ2-7
CASRTGTEDEQYF
TGCGCCAGCCGGACCGGGACAGAAGACGAGCAGTACTTC
>NA|TRBV7-9|NA|TRBJ1-5
CASTSSGDQPQHF
TGTGCCAGCACCTCATCCGGAGACCAGCCCCAGCATTTT
>NA|TRBV5-1|NA|TRBJ1-2
CASSLISFNYGYTF
TGCGCCAGCAGCTTGATCTCTTTTAACTATGGCTACACCTTC
>NA|TRBV11-2|NA|TRBJ1-6
CASSLKLYNSPLHF
TGTGCCAGCAGCTTAAAATTATATAATTCACCCCTCCACTTT
>NA|TRBV29-1|few|TRBJ1-1
CSVAWAKNTEAFF
TGCAGCGTTGCATGGGCGAAGAACACTGAAGCTTTCTTT
>NA|TRBV6-2/TRBV6-3|few|TRBJ2-2
CASGNTGELFF
TGTGCCAGCGGGAACACCGGGGAGCTGTTTTTT
>NA|TRBV20-1|NA|TRBJ2-7
CCARDDRTVHYEQYF
TGCTGTGCTAGAGATGACCGGACAGTACACTACGAGCAGTACTTC
>NA|TRBV10-3|many|TRBJ2-7
CAISDGTDISYEQYF
TGTGCCATCAGTGATGGCACAGACATCTCCTACGAGCAGTACTTC
>NA|TRBV20-1|many|TRBJ1-2
CSAIRGIYGYTF
TGCAGTGCTATCAGGGGAATCTATGGCTACACCTTC
>NA|TRBV20-1|few|TRBJ1-4
CSASGIPGQTNEKLFF
TGCAGTGCTAGCGGAATTCCGGGACAAACTAATGAAAAACTGTTTTTT
>TRBD1|TRBV7-9|few|TRBJ2-1
CASRRTLGTGGFEQFF
TGTGCCAGCAGAAGGACCCTGGGGACAGGGGGATTTGAGCAGTTCTTC
>NA|TRBV20-1|few|TRBJ2-7
CSASSGPFLKEQYF
TGCAGTGCTAGTTCAGGGCCCTTCCTTAAGGAGCAGTACTTC
>NA|TRBV4-3|many|TRBJ2-1
CASSQDLGGEQFF
TGCGCCAGCAGCCAAGATCTTGGGGGTGAGCAGTTCTTC